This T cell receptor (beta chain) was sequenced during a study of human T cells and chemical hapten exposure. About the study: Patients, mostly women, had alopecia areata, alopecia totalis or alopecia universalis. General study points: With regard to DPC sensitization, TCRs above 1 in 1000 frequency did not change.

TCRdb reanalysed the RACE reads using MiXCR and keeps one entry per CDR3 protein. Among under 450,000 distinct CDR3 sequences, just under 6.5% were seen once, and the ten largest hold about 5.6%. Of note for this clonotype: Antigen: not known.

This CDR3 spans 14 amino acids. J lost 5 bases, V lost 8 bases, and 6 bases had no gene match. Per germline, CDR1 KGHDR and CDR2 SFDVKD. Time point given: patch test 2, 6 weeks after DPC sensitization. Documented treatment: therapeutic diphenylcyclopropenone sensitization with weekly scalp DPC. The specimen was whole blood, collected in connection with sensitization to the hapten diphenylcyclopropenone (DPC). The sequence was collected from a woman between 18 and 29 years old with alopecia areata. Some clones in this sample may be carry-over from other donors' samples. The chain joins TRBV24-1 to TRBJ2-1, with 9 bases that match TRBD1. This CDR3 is CATTRTGDDNEQFF. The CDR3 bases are TGTGCCACCACTAGGACAGGGGATGACAATGAGCAGTTCTTC.